Each of the 9 T cell receptor beta chains below was sequenced from the same sample in a study of T cells in Graves' hyperthyroidism and ophthalmopathy. RNA transcripts provided the source from which TCR beta CDR3 regions were amplified. The TCR CDR3 first-round RT-PCR relied on the HTBI primer set. From the multiplex PCR reads, TCRdb called clonotypes with MiXCR, one entry per CDR3 protein. The sample lists almost 600,000 distinct CDR3 sequences, approximately 15% occurring once. What was sequenced was blood. These receptors were obtained from a woman aged 30 to 39 with Graves' hyperthyroidism that later progressed to Graves' ophthalmopathy.

This clonotype was counted at least ten times. The chain couples TRBV12-3 or TRBV12-4 to TRBJ1-3; the D gene is possibly TRBD1 (6 bases). The V end lost 5 bases, the J end lost 0 bases, and 11 bases lay between the germline ends. The CDR3 spans 15 residues. DNA of the CDR3: TGTGCCAGCAGTGGACAGACGCTCTCTGGAAACACCATATATTTT. As protein: CASSGQTLSGNTIYF.

Only a few counts were recorded for this clonotype. The gene calls are TRBV18 and TRBJ1-1; D remains ambiguous. The CDR3 runs 17 residues. V lost 5 bases and J lost 0, with 19 bases in between. The germline V gene has CDR1 KGHSH and CDR2 LQKENI. The CDR3 nucleotides are TGTGCCAGCTCAAGGCGTGGGCCCGGGGTCGTGAACACTGAAGCTTTCTTT. Translated: CASSRRGPGVVNTEAFF.

A few counts support this clonotype. The chain recombines TRBV4-2 with TRBJ1-5; D possibly corresponds to TRBD1 (6 bases). Germline CDR1 LGHNA, CDR2 YNFKEQ. The length of the CDR3 is 15 residues. With 2 bases removed from V and 7 bases from J, the gap between germline ends came to 15 bases. CDR3 DNA sequence: TGTGCCAGCAGCCAACGGGACACTTCGGGGCAGCCCCAGCATTTT. Its translation: CASSQRDTSGQPQHF.

V is TRBV10-1 and J is TRBJ2-1; a possible D gene is TRBD2 (5 bases). CDR1 WNHNN and CDR2 SYGVQD come from the germline V gene (reference sequence). Trimming left V 3 bases short and J 0 bases short, with 12 bases between. The CDR3 totals 16 residues. CDR3: CASSEAGNPSYNEQFF. The CDR3 DNA follows: TGCGCCAGCAGTGAAGCCGGGAACCCCTCCTACAATGAGCAGTTCTTC.

CDR3 DNA: TGTGCCAGCAGCTTACCCGAGGACAGGTTCGGCTATGGCTACACCTTC. It codes for CASSLPEDRFGYGYTF. V usage is TRBV7-9 and J usage is TRBJ1-2, with TRBD1 identical over 7 bases. CDR3 length equals 16 residues. V lost 2 bases, J lost 4 bases, and 10 bases stayed unmatched. Germline V gene sequence: CDR1 SEHNR, CDR2 FQNEAQ (reference sequence).

Ten or more counts support this clonotype. The chain combines TRBV2 with TRBJ1-5; D uncertain. The V gene lost 1 base and the J gene lost 1 base, with 5 bases spanning the gap. CDR1 and CDR2 (germline): SNHLY, FYNNEI. CDR3 length: 14 amino acids. The CDR3 DNA is TGTGCCAGCAGTGAAGGACACAGCAATCAGCCCCAGCATTTT. Translated: CASSEGHSNQPQHF.

This clonotype was picked up many times. This rearrangement joins TRBV6-1 to TRBJ1-3; D is ambiguous. CDR3 size: 13 residues. V lost 5 bases and J lost 3, with 8 bases in between. CDR1 MNHNS and CDR2 SASEGT come from the germline V gene. This chain's CDR3 is CASSSDLGNTIYF. In DNA form, the CDR3 reads TGTGCCAGCAGTTCGGACCTTGGAAACACCATATATTTT.

The genes are TRBV6-1 and TRBJ1-5; 8 bases fit TRBD1. The germline V gene encodes CDR1 MNHNS and CDR2 SASEGT. V trimming: 6 bases; J trimming: 7 bases; junction bases outside the gene matches: 8. There are 14 residues in the CDR3. The CDR3 bases are TGTGCCAGCAGAGGGACAGGAGCAAGCCAGCCCCAGCATTTT. It encodes CASRGTGASQPQHF.

This clonotype occurred many times. This sequence joins TRBV7-8 and TRBJ1-2; D remains ambiguous. The CDR3 is made up of 17 amino acids. The ends were cut back, 1 base at V and 4 bases at J, with 19 bases in the middle. Germline V gene sequence: CDR1 SGHVS, CDR2 FQNEAQ. The CDR3 DNA reads TGTGCCAGCAGCTTAGTAGACATAGCGATTGGAGGCTATGGCTACACCTTC. Encoded protein: CASSLVDIAIGGYGYTF.